Following are 21 T cell receptor beta chains from one sample sequenced in a study of a mutant IDH1 vaccine in newly diagnosed glioma. Antigens for these TCRs are unknown. Measured with immunoSEQ multiplex PCR; TCRdb has only the in-frame clones, and not every one. The sample carries 35,000 to 45,000 clones, about 83% recorded once. Time point of the sample: week 35, safety follow-up. Every single dose of the vaccine, 300 ug of mutant IDH1 20-mer peptide, came with topical imiquimod. Specimen: PBMCs, collected from a glioma patient whose treatment included an IDH1 peptide vaccine. The receptor set was obtained from a woman aged 50 to 60 with glioma.

In DNA form, the CDR3 reads TGTGCCAGTAGTATTATTCTATTCGGAAACACCATATATTTT. As protein: CASSIILFGNTIYF. The gene calls are TRBV19 and TRBJ1-3; D not certain. Trimming pared 3 bases from V and 4 bases from J, leaving 10 bases between. The germline V gene has CDR1 LNHDA and CDR2 SQIVND (reference sequence). This CDR3 is built from 14 residues. Based on the CDR3 plus reference TRBV19 and TRBJ1-3, the full variable domain is DGGITQSPKYLFRKEGQNVTLSCEQNLNHDAMYWYRQDPGQGLRLIYYSQIVNDFQKGDIAEGYSVSREKKESFPLTVTSAQKNPTAFYLCASSIILFGNTIYFGEGSWLTVV.

The J gene is TRBJ1-2, the V gene TRBV29-1; TRBD1 matches at 7 bases. This CDR3 contains 13 residues. CDR1 is SQVTM and CDR2 is ANQGSEA in the germline V gene. Trimming cost V 4 bases and J 3 bases; bases outside gene matches: 5. CDR3 DNA sequence: TGCAGCGTTGGGGCAGGGACAGACTATGGCTACACCTTC. Its protein is CSVGAGTDYGYTF.

The chain has TRBV19 and TRBJ1-6, with 9 positions matching TRBD1. This CDR3 has 14 residues. Trimming removed 3 bases from V and 7 bases from J; junction bases left unmatched: 1. The germline gives CDR1 LNHDA, CDR2 SQIVND (reference sequence). DNA of the CDR3: TGTGCCAGTAGTATGACAGGGGGGAATTCACCCCTCCACTTT. This codes for CASSMTGGNSPLHF.

The rearrangement links TRBV29-1 to TRBJ2-3, with D possibly TRBD1 on 5 matching bases. The germline V gene encodes CDR1 SQVTM and CDR2 ANQGSEA. The CDR3 has 9 amino acids. CDR3 DNA sequence: TGCAGGGGGCGGGATACGCAGTATTTT. This gives the protein CRGRDTQYF.

The chain couples TRBV9 to TRBJ1-1; no reliable D call. Trimming left V 3 bases short and J 4 bases short, with 16 bases between. This CDR3 spans 15 amino acids. Looked up from germline, CDR1 is SGDLS and CDR2 is YYNGEE. The CDR3 nucleotides read TGTGCCAGCAGCGCCCCCCAAGGGAGGGCCACTGAAGCTTTCTTT. Its translation is CASSAPQGRATEAFF.

The chain combines TRBV6-6 with TRBJ2-6; no definite D call. CDR3 length equals 16 residues. Germline assignment: CDR1 MNHNY and CDR2 SVGAGI (reference sequence). The V end was cut by 2 bases, the J end by 0 bases, with 8 bases between. In DNA form, the CDR3 reads TGTGCCAGCAGTTACATCCAGACCTCTGGGGCCAACGTCCTGACTTTC. Protein: CASSYIQTSGANVLTF.

The rearrangement links TRBV27 to TRBJ1-6; 12 nucleotides align to TRBD1. The trim removed 2 bases at V and 9 bases at J, leaving 5 bases unmatched. The germline V gene encodes CDR1 MNHEY and CDR2 SMNVEV (reference sequence). The CDR3 sequence is 16 residues long. The CDR3 reads CASSLTGTGGRSPLHF. CDR3 nucleotide sequence: TGTGCCAGCAGTTTAACCGGGACAGGGGGCCGTTCACCCCTCCACTTT.

The rearrangement uses TRBV6-1 and TRBJ1-4, with 10 nucleotides matching TRBD1. From germline, CDR1 is MNHNS and CDR2 SASEGT. V shed 6 bases, J shed 11 bases, and the junction held 9 bases outside the gene matches. The CDR3 loop spans 14 amino acids. The CDR3 region has the DNA TGTGCCAGCAGACCCGGGACAGGGGAGGAGAAACTGTTTTTT. Its translation is CASRPGTGEEKLFF.

The chain is built from TRBV6-6 and TRBJ2-1; D not resolved. Trimming left V 10 bases short and J 6 bases short, with 16 bases between. Germline-derived CDR1 and CDR2 are MNHNY and SVGAGI (reference sequence). The CDR3 contains 13 residues. The CDR3, as DNA: TGTGCCACGTATTACCGGGCTCTCAATGAGCAGTTCTTC. Translating it yields CATYYRALNEQFF.

The chain couples TRBV27 to TRBJ2-7; 7 bases align to TRBD1. CDR1 MNHEY and CDR2 SMNVEV come from the germline V gene (reference sequence). The V gene end was trimmed by 8 bases and the J gene end by 3 bases; junction bases not matched to a gene: 13. The CDR3 is 15 amino acids. The CDR3 DNA is TGTGCCAGCGGGCTTGACAGGGTCCCACTCTACGAGCAGTACTTC. Protein product: CASGLDRVPLYEQYF.

The chain has TRBV9 and TRBJ1-6; no firm D call. V was shortened by 0 bases and J by 15 bases, with 7 bases between the two germline ends. The CDR3 extends over 11 amino acids. Germline loops: CDR1 SGDLS, CDR2 YYNGEE. The DNA for the CDR3 is TGTGCCAGCAGCGTAGACGGGAACCTCCACTTT. Amino acid sequence: CASSVDGNLHF.

The chain uses TRBV6-1 and TRBJ1-5; 7 positions agree with TRBD1. CDR3 length: 14 amino acids. Losses at the gene ends were 6 bases for V and 5 bases for J; bases not matched to a gene: 7. Germline CDR1 and CDR2: MNHNS and SASEGT. The CDR3 DNA follows: TGTGCCAGCAGCGCACAGGGGACGCATCAGCCCCAGCATTTT. Its translation: CASSAQGTHQPQHF.

This clone was picked up a small number of times. The rearrangement joins TRBV27 to TRBJ1-2; D perhaps matches TRBD1 (5 bases). The germline V gene encodes CDR1 MNHEY and CDR2 SMNVEV (reference sequence). The CDR3 spans 14 residues. Trimming removed 6 bases at V and 7 bases at J, with 18 bases between. In DNA form, the CDR3 reads TGTGCCAGCAGCAAATACCCGGGGGTGAGTGGCTACACCTTC. This gives the protein CASSKYPGVSGYTF.

The sample holds one count of this clone. The chain combines TRBV29-1 with TRBJ2-1, with D perhaps matching TRBD2 (5 bases). The germline gives CDR1 SQVTM, CDR2 ANQGSEA. V was cut by 3 bases and J by 8 bases, with 14 bases left in between. The CDR3 spans 13 residues. For the CDR3, the DNA is TGCAGCGTTGAGAGCGAGACCGGGGATGAGCAGTTCTTC. Protein sequence: CSVESETGDEQFF.

The chain employs TRBV29-1 and TRBJ1-1, with D perhaps matching TRBD1 (6 bases). Germline-derived CDR1 and CDR2 are SQVTM and ANQGSEA. The CDR3 is 13 residues long. V lost 7 bases and J lost 4, with 16 bases in between. The CDR3: CSAEGGLSTEAFF. In DNA, the CDR3 is TGCAGCGCCGAGGGGGGGCTGAGCACTGAAGCTTTCTTT.

V gene TRBV6-1 combines with J gene TRBJ2-5; 8 bases fit TRBD2. After removal of 0 bases from V and 6 bases from J, the junction contained 12 bases not matched to a gene. Germline loops: CDR1 MNHNS, CDR2 SASEGT. CDR3 length: 17 amino acids. For the CDR3, the DNA is TGTGCCAGCAGTGAAGCGCTTCGCCTAGCGGGCGAACAGACCCAGTACTTC. It yields the protein CASSEALRLAGEQTQYF.

V usage is TRBV5-6 and J usage is TRBJ1-6; TRBD1 is a possible D gene (6 bases). This CDR3 spans 16 amino acids. V lost 4 bases and J 9 bases, leaving 20 bases between the germline ends. Germline-derived CDR1 and CDR2 are SGHDT and YYEEEE. DNA of the CDR3: TGTGCCAGCAGCGTATCGCCGGGGGCCATCGGTTCACCCCTCCACTTT. Its translation: CASSVSPGAIGSPLHF. The full variable domain, its missing parts supplied by reference TRBV5-6 and TRBJ1-6, is DAGVTQSPTHLIKTRGQQVTLRCSPKSGHDTVSWYQQALGQGPQFIFQYYEEEERQRGNFPDRFSGHQFPNYSSELNVNALLLGDSALYLCASSVSPGAIGSPLHFGNGTRLTVT.

The V and J genes are TRBV29-1 and TRBJ1-2; no reliable D call. The CDR3 has 14 residues. Germline CDR1 reads SQVTM; CDR2 reads ANQGSEA. Trimming removed 4 bases from V and 8 bases from J, with 20 bases in between. The CDR3 loop is CSVASSAAVRGYTF. As DNA, the CDR3 is TGCAGCGTTGCCTCCTCGGCGGCAGTCCGGGGCTACACCTTC.

The chain has TRBV6-5 and TRBJ1-1; no clear D. The V end was cut by 7 bases, the J end by 0 bases, with 9 bases between. Looked up from germline, CDR1 is MNHEY and CDR2 is SVGAGI. This CDR3 contains 13 residues. This CDR3 reads CASKKTMNTEAFF. CDR3 nucleotides: TGTGCCAGCAAAAAGACTATGAACACTGAAGCTTTCTTT.

The sample holds a few counts of this clone. The V and J genes are TRBV30 and TRBJ1-5; 7 bases are shared with TRBD1. CDR1 and CDR2 from the germline V gene are GTSNPN and SVGIG (reference sequence). The junction had 4 bases not matched to a gene; V was cut back by 3 bases and J by 2 bases. This CDR3 is built from 14 residues. This CDR3 reads CAWREGQGNQPQHF. The CDR3 DNA is TGTGCCTGGAGGGAAGGACAGGGCAATCAGCCCCAGCATTTT.

The genes are TRBV9 and TRBJ2-3; no clear D gene. Germline V lookup: CDR1 SGDLS, CDR2 YYNGEE. This CDR3 has 16 amino acids. V lost 3 bases and J lost 0, with 14 bases in between. DNA for the CDR3: TGTGCCAGCAGCGGGCCCCACATGGGAAGCACAGATACGCAGTATTTT. Protein product: CASSGPHMGSTDTQYF.